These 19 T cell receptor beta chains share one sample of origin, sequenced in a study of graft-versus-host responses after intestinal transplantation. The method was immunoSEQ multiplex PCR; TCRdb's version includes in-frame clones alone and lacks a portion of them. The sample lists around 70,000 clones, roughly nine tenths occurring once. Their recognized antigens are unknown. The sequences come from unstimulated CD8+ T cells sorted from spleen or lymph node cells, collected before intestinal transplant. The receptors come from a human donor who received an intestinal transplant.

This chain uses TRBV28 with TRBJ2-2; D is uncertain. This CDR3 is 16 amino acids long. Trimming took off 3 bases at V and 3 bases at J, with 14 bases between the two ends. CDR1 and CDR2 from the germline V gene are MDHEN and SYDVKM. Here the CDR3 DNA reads TGTGCCAGCAGTTTCCGGTCGGTCTATTACACCGGGGAGCTGTTTTTT. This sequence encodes CASSFRSVYYTGELFF.

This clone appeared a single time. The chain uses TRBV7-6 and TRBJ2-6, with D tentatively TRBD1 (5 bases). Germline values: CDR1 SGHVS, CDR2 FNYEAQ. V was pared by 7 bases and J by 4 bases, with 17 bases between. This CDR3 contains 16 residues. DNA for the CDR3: TGTGCCAGCACCCCCCATGAAGGGGTCGGGGCCAACGTCCTGACTTTC. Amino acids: CASTPHEGVGANVLTF.

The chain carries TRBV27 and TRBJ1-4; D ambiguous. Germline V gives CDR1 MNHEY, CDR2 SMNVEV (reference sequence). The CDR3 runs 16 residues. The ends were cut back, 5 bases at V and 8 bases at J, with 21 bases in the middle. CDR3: CASSKQRGSSDEKLFF. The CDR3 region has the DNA TGTGCCAGCAGTAAACAACGGGGATCCTCGGACGAAAAACTGTTTTTT.

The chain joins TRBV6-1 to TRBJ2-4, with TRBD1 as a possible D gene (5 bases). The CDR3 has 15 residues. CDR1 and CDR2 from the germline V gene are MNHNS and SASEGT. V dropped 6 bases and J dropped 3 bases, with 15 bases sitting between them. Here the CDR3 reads CASSYHQGDKNIQYF. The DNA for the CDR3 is TGTGCCAGCAGCTACCACCAGGGCGACAAAAACATTCAGTACTTC.

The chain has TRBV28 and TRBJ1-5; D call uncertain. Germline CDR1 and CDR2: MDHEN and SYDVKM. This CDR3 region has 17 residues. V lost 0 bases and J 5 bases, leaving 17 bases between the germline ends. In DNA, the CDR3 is TGTGCCAGCAGTTTATGGCGGGGAACCCAAAGGGATCAGCCCCAGCATTTT. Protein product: CASSLWRGTQRDQPQHF.

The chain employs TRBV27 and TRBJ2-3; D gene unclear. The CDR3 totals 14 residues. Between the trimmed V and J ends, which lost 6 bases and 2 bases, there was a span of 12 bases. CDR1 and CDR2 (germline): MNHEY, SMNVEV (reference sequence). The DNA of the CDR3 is TGTGCCAGCAGCCTCTCTTCAGTCACAGATACGCAGTATTTT. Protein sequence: CASSLSSVTDTQYF.

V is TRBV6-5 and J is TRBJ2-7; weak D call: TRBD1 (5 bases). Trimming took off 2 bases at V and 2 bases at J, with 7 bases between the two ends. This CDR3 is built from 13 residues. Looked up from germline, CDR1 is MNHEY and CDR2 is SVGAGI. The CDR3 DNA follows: TGTGCCAGCAGTTACGGGGCCACCTACGAGCAGTACTTC. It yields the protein CASSYGATYEQYF.

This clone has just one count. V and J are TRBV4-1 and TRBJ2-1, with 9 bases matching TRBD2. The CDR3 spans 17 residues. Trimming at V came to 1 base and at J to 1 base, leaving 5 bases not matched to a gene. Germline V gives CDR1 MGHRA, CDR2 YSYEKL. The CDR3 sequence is CASSQVGAGGSYNEQFF. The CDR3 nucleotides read TGCGCCAGCAGCCAAGTCGGAGCGGGAGGTTCCTACAATGAGCAGTTCTTC.

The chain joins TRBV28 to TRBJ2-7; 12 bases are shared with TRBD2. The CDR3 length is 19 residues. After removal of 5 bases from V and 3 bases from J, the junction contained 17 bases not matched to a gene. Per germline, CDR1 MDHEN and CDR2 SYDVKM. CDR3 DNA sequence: TGTGCCAGCAGTCTGCCCCGGACTAGCGGGATTCGATTCGGCTACGAGCAGTACTTC. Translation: CASSLPRTSGIRFGYEQYF. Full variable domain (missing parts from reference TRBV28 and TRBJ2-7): DVKVTQSSRYLVKRTGEKVFLECVQDMDHENMFWYRQDPGLGLRLIYFSYDVKMKEKGDIPEGYSVSREKKERFSLILESASTNQTSMYLCASSLPRTSGIRFGYEQYFGPGTRLTVT.

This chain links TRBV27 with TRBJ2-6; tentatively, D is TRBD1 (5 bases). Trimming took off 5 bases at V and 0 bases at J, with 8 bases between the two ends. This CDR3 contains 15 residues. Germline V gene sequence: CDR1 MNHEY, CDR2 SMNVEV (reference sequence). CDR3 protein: CASSPDSSGANVLTF. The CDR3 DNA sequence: TGTGCCAGCAGTCCCGACAGCTCTGGGGCCAACGTCCTGACTTTC.

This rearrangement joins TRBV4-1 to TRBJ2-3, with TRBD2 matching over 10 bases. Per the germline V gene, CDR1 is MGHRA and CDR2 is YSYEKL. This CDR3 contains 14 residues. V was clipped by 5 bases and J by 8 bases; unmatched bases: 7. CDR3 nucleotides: TGCGCCAGCAGCGGGGAGCGGGGGGGCACTACGCAGTATTTT. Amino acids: CASSGERGGTTQYF.

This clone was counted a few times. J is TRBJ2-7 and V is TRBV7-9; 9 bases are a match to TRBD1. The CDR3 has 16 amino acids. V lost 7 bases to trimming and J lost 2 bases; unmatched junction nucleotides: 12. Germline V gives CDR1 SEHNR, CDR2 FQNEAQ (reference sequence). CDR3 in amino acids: CASTRPKDRGTYEQYF. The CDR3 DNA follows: TGTGCCAGCACCAGACCCAAGGACAGGGGCACCTACGAGCAGTACTTC.

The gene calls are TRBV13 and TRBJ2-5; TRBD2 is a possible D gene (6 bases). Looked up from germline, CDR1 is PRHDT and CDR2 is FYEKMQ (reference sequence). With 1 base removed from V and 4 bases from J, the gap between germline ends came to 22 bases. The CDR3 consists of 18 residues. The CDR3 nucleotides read TGTGCCAGCAGCTTAGCAGACGGTGAGGGAGGACTTGGAGAGACCCAGTACTTC. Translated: CASSLADGEGGLGETQYF.

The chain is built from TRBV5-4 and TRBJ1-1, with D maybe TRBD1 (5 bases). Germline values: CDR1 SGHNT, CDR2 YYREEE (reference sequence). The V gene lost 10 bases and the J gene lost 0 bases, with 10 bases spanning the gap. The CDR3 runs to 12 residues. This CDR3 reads CALGGMNTEAFF. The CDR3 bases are TGTGCCCTTGGGGGGATGAACACTGAAGCTTTCTTT.

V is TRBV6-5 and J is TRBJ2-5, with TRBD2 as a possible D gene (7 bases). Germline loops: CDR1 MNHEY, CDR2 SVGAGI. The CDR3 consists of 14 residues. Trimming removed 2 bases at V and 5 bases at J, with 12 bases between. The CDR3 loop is CASSYGGAGETQYF. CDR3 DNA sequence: TGTGCCAGCAGTTACGGGGGGGCTGGGGAGACCCAGTACTTC.

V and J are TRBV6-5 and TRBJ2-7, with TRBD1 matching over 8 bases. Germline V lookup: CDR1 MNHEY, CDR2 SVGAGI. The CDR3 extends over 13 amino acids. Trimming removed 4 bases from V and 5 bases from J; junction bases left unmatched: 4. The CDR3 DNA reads TGTGCCAGCAGTTCAGGGGGCCCTAACGAGCAGTACTTC. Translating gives CASSSGGPNEQYF.

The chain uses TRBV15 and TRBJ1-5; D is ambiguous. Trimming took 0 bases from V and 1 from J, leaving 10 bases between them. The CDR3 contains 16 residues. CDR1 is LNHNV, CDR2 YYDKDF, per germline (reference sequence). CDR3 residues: CATSREGAGSNQPQHF. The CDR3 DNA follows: TGTGCCACCAGCAGAGAAGGCGCGGGAAGCAATCAGCCCCAGCATTTT.

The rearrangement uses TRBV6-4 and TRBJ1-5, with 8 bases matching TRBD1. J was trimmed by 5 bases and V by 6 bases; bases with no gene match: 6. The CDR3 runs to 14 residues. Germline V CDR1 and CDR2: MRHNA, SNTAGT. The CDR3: CASSPDRVDQPQHF. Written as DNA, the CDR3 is TGTGCCAGCAGCCCGGACAGGGTAGATCAGCCCCAGCATTTT.

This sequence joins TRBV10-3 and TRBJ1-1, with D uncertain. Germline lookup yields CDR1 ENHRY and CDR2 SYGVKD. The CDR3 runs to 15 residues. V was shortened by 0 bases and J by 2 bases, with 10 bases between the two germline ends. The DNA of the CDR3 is TGTGCCATCAGTGAGTCCCGGGAGATCAACACTGAAGCTTTCTTT. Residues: CAISESREINTEAFF.